These 24 T cell receptor beta chains share one sample of origin, sequenced in a study of blood T cell repertoires in COVID-19. Some clones are missing from TCRdb's copy, which holds only in-frame ones; the method was immunoSEQ multiplex PCR. The table shows about 100,000 clones, with over 80% occurring only once. Sequences were obtained from peripheral blood. These TCRs come from a man in his forties or fifties with active or convalescent COVID-19.

V gene TRBV15 combines with J gene TRBJ2-2; 8 nucleotides match TRBD2. The junction had 7 bases not matched to a gene; V was cut back by 0 bases and J by 7 bases. The CDR3 length is 16 residues. Germline CDR1 is LNHNV and CDR2 is YYDKDF (reference sequence). The CDR3 here is CATSRDPAGAVGELFF. The CDR3 nucleotides read TGTGCCACCAGCAGAGATCCAGCGGGAGCGGTCGGGGAGCTGTTTTTT.

The chain employs TRBV11-2 and TRBJ2-1; D is undetermined. V lost 2 bases and J lost 8, with 4 bases in between. Germline loops: CDR1 SGHAT, CDR2 FQNNGV. The CDR3 contains 11 residues. The CDR3 bases are TGTGCCAGCAGCTTAAGCTATGAGCAGTTCTTC. It yields the protein CASSLSYEQFF.

The chain carries TRBV2 and TRBJ1-6; the D gene is possibly TRBD1 (5 bases). Germline CDR1 is SNHLY and CDR2 is FYNNEI. This CDR3 has 19 residues. V was pared by 2 bases and J by 0 bases, with 17 bases between. The CDR3 sequence: CASSETRQGASSYNSPLHF. The CDR3 DNA is TGTGCCAGCAGTGAAACGCGGCAGGGTGCTAGCTCCTATAATTCACCCCTCCACTTT.

V gene TRBV3-1 (or the pseudogene TRBV3-2) combines with J gene TRBJ2-7; 7 bases map to TRBD1. The CDR3 length is 14 residues. V lost 1 base and J lost 2; bases outside the gene matches: 2. Looked up from germline, CDR1 is LGHDT and CDR2 is YNNKEL (reference sequence). The CDR3 DNA follows: TGTGCCAGCAGCCAAGGGGACAGAGCCTACGAGCAGTACTTC. Protein sequence: CASSQGDRAYEQYF.

The gene calls are TRBV5-4 and TRBJ1-4; 7 nucleotides align to TRBD1. Germline V gene lookup returns CDR1 SGHNT and CDR2 YYREEE (reference sequence). CDR3 length equals 14 residues. V was pared by 0 bases and J by 7 bases, with 3 bases of the junction left unmatched. CDR3 DNA sequence: TGTGCCAGCAGCTTGGACAGGGGAGCTGAAAAACTGTTTTTT. Protein product: CASSLDRGAEKLFF.

This clone was counted once. The chain uses TRBV5-1 and TRBJ2-5; the D gene is possibly TRBD1 (5 bases). The CDR3 contains 14 residues. Looked up from germline, CDR1 is SGHRS and CDR2 is YFSETQ. Trimming shortened V by 1 base and J by 2 bases, and 9 bases separated the two germline ends. CDR3 region: CASSLSGRQETQYF. In DNA, the CDR3 is TGCGCCAGCAGCTTGTCAGGGCGGCAAGAGACCCAGTACTTC.

This clone was recorded only once. The V call is TRBV7-2, the J call TRBJ2-5; a weak D match, TRBD1 (5 bases). Germline-derived CDR1 and CDR2 are SGHTA and FQGNSA. The CDR3 covers 14 residues. The V end lost 1 base, the J end lost 5 bases, and 11 bases lay between the germline ends. CDR3 amino acids: CASSLEGHWETQYF. CDR3 nucleotide sequence: TGTGCCAGCAGCTTAGAGGGGCATTGGGAGACCCAGTACTTC. The entire variable domain, with the rest obtained from reference TRBV7-2 and TRBJ2-5, is as follows: GAGVSQSPSNKVTEKGKDVELRCDPISGHTALYWYRQSLGQGLEFLIYFQGNSAPDKSGLPSDRFSAERTGGSVSTLTIQRTQQEDSAVYLCASSLEGHWETQYFGPGTRLLVL.

This clone appeared a few times. The CDR3 here is CASSLRFQPQHF. As DNA, the CDR3 is TGTGCCAGCAGTCTGAGGTTCCAGCCCCAGCATTTT. The chain has TRBV28 and TRBJ1-5; D remains ambiguous. The V end was cut by 5 bases, the J end by 7 bases, with 9 bases between. The CDR3 totals 12 residues. Germline loops: CDR1 MDHEN, CDR2 SYDVKM.

CDR3: CASNSGSGNTEAFF. The CDR3 bases are TGCGCCAGCAATTCGGGTTCGGGGAACACTGAAGCTTTCTTT. The chain carries TRBV5-1 and TRBJ1-1; the D is unclear. The V gene lost 6 bases and the J gene lost 1 base, with 13 bases spanning the gap. Germline CDR1 SGHRS, CDR2 YFSETQ. This CDR3 has 14 residues.

This clone was recorded at least ten times. The chain links TRBV7-9 to TRBJ2-3, with TRBD2 matching over 10 bases. V dropped 10 bases and J dropped 0; count of bases not matched to a gene: 7. The CDR3 extends over 15 amino acids. The germline V gene has CDR1 SEHNR and CDR2 FQNEAQ (reference sequence). CDR3 amino acids: CANTQAGGSTDTQYF. CDR3 in DNA: TGTGCCAACACCCAAGCGGGGGGGAGCACAGATACGCAGTATTTT.

This chain uses TRBV18 with TRBJ2-7, with D possibly matching TRBD2 (5 bases). The CDR3 runs to 15 residues. Trimming removed 6 bases at V and 5 bases at J, with 20 bases between. Germline CDR1 and CDR2: KGHSH and LQKENI. The CDR3 sequence: CASSTMTGWENEQYF. Here the CDR3 DNA reads TGTGCCAGCTCCACCATGACTGGGTGGGAGAACGAGCAGTACTTC.

This chain links TRBV7-9 with TRBJ1-6, with 12 bases identical to TRBD1. CDR1 and CDR2 (germline): SEHNR, FQNEAQ (reference sequence). The CDR3 length is 17 residues. V was clipped by 3 bases and J by 9 bases; unmatched bases: 9. The CDR3 sequence: CASSFSGTGGLSSPLHF. The CDR3 DNA is TGTGCCAGCAGCTTCTCCGGGACAGGGGGCCTTAGTTCACCCCTCCACTTT.

This sequence joins TRBV6-5 and TRBJ1-3; no reliable D call. The CDR3 spans 15 residues. The V end was cut by 10 bases, the J end by 0 bases, with 16 bases between. Germline-derived CDR1 and CDR2 are MNHEY and SVGAGI. CDR3 coding DNA: TGTGCCACAGATACGCCGGAGAACTCTGGAAACACCATATATTTT. Translation: CATDTPENSGNTIYF.

The chain recombines TRBV10-3 with TRBJ2-2, with D possibly TRBD2 on 6 matching bases. V was shortened by 0 bases and J by 1 base, with 12 bases between the two germline ends. Germline V gene sequence: CDR1 ENHRY, CDR2 SYGVKD. CDR3 length equals 17 residues. CDR3 nucleotides: TGTGCCATCAGTGAGTCCCCAGGAGCGGGGAACACCGGGGAGCTGTTTTTT. Its translation: CAISESPGAGNTGELFF.

The CDR3 loop is CASSHRTEDGYTF. The CDR3 DNA sequence: TGTGCCAGCAGCCACAGGACAGAGGATGGCTACACCTTC. The V call is TRBV11-2, the J call TRBJ1-2; D possibly corresponds to TRBD1 (6 bases). The CDR3 has 13 residues. Germline-derived CDR1 and CDR2 are SGHAT and FQNNGV. The V end lost 5 bases, the J end lost 6 bases, and 13 bases lay between the germline ends.

As regards this clone: One end of the junction is discordant with germline, which a read error may explain. The chain employs TRBV7-7 and TRBJ2-3; possibly TRBD1 for D (6 bases). The CDR3 contains 15 residues. Germline CDR1 reads SSHAT; CDR2 reads FNYEAQ (reference sequence). As DNA, the CDR3 is TGTGCTAGCAGCCCGACAGGCGCTAGCACAGATACGCAGTATTTT. This gives the protein CASSPTGASTDTQYF.

This chain connects TRBV9 to TRBJ1-5; a possible D gene is TRBD1 (6 bases). V lost 2 bases and J 3 bases, leaving 9 bases between the germline ends. This CDR3 comprises 14 residues. The germline V gene has CDR1 SGDLS and CDR2 YYNGEE. This chain's CDR3 is CASSVGDTNQPQHF. Written as DNA, the CDR3 is TGTGCCAGCAGCGTTGGGGACACCAATCAGCCCCAGCATTTT.

The chain couples TRBV6-4 to TRBJ1-6; TRBD1 matches at 7 bases. Trimming at V came to 3 bases and at J to 7 bases, leaving 6 bases not matched to a gene. This CDR3 is built from 15 residues. Germline CDR1 reads MRHNA; CDR2 reads SNTAGT. CDR3 region: CASSERQGRNSPLHF. The CDR3 nucleotides read TGTGCCAGCAGTGAACGACAGGGTAGAAATTCACCCCTCCACTTT.

A word on this clone: One end of the junction does not line up with germline, which may come from a read error. V usage is TRBV20-1 and J usage is TRBJ1-2; D gene unclear. The germline V gene has CDR1 DFQATT and CDR2 SNEGSKA (reference sequence). This CDR3 region has 11 residues. The CDR3 here is CSARSSQEVQF. For the CDR3, the DNA is TGCAGTGCTAGATCGTCGCAGGAGGTGCAATTC.

This chain connects TRBV19 to TRBJ2-7; D is undetermined. V lost 7 bases and J lost 5, with 15 bases in between. Germline CDR1 reads LNHDA; CDR2 reads SQIVND (reference sequence). The length of the CDR3 is 13 residues. The chain's CDR3 is CASKRSDNDEQYF. The CDR3 DNA sequence: TGTGCCAGTAAGAGGAGTGATAACGACGAGCAGTACTTC.

V is TRBV6-5 and J is TRBJ2-7; 10 bases map to TRBD1. The CDR3 extends over 15 amino acids. Looked up from germline, CDR1 is MNHEY and CDR2 is SVGAGI. Trimming removed 7 bases from V and 0 bases from J; junction bases left unmatched: 6. CDR3 coding DNA: TGTGCCAGCACCCGGGACAGGGGAAACTCCTACGAGCAGTACTTC. Translated: CASTRDRGNSYEQYF.

The rearrangement joins TRBV7-9 to TRBJ1-2, with 11 positions matching TRBD1. The germline V gene encodes CDR1 SEHNR and CDR2 FQNEAQ (reference sequence). The CDR3 runs to 15 residues. After removal of 1 base from V and 8 bases from J, the junction contained 6 bases not matched to a gene. DNA for the CDR3: TGTGCCAGCAGCTTAGGGACAGGGGGCGCAGAAGGCTACACCTTC. Encoded protein: CASSLGTGGAEGYTF.

The chain has TRBV28 and TRBJ2-3; 10 nucleotides line up with TRBD1. From germline, CDR1 is MDHEN and CDR2 SYDVKM. Trimming cost V 6 bases and J 5 bases; bases outside gene matches: 11. The CDR3 runs 16 residues. DNA for the CDR3: TGTGCCAGCAGCCTTCTCCCGGGACAGGGGAGAGATACGCAGTATTTT. Translating it yields CASSLLPGQGRDTQYF. Looking up the rest from reference TRBV28 and TRBJ2-3 gives the full variable domain: DVKVTQSSRYLVKRTGEKVFLECVQDMDHENMFWYRQDPGLGLRLIYFSYDVKMKEKGDIPEGYSVSREKKERFSLILESASTNQTSMYLCASSLLPGQGRDTQYFGPGTRLTVL.

The V call is TRBV4-2, the J call TRBJ2-2; perhaps TRBD2 as D (5 bases). The CDR3 is 17 residues long. Germline V CDR1 and CDR2: LGHNA, YNFKEQ. V was clipped by 1 base and J by 4 bases, with 16 bases between them. The CDR3 nucleotides read TGTGCCAGCAGCCAAGCTGCGGTGGGAGTAAGCACCGGGGAGCTGTTTTTT. Its translation: CASSQAAVGVSTGELFF.